A single sample is the source of the 14 T cell receptor beta chains below, sequenced in a study of CD8+ T cells in alopecia areata. Sequencing templates came from extracted RNA that was reverse transcribed into cDNA. Sequencing used immunoSEQ multiplex PCR; TCRdb keeps in-frame clones, though not all of them. The sample shows around 270,000 clones, 55% to 75% of them seen only once. As for treatment: oral pan-JAK inhibitor, 5-10 mg twice daily. The material was CD4+ T cells sorted from blood, obtained at week 24, from a patient treated with tofacitinib. These receptors originate from a human donor with alopecia areata.

In this sample, this clone turned up a few times. The CDR3 DNA reads TGTGCCTGGACCCGGGACAGGGGGAATGAAAAACTGTTTTTT. Residues: CAWTRDRGNEKLFF. This chain connects TRBV30 to TRBJ1-4, with 11 positions matching TRBD1. CDR1 is GTSNPN and CDR2 is SVGIG in the germline V gene (reference sequence). J was trimmed by 5 bases and V by 4 bases; bases with no gene match: 3. The CDR3 spans 14 residues.

V is TRBV7-2 and J is TRBJ2-3; maybe TRBD1 (6 bases). Deletions cut 7 bases from V and 0 bases from J, with 11 bases between. Germline V gene data show CDR1 as SGHTA and CDR2 as FQGNSA. CDR3 length: 14 amino acids. For the CDR3, the DNA is TGTGCCAGCATCCCACAGGGAAGCACAGATACGCAGTATTTT. Its translation is CASIPQGSTDTQYF.

The genes are TRBV7-9 and TRBJ2-7, with 9 bases aligning to TRBD2. The CDR3 has 14 amino acids. The V segment lost 3 bases and the J segment 4 bases; nucleotides outside the gene matches: 4. CDR1 is SEHNR, CDR2 FQNEAQ, per germline (reference sequence). Here the CDR3 DNA reads TGTGCCAGCAGCTTCGGACTAGCGACATACGAGCAGTACTTC. Protein: CASSFGLATYEQYF.

The chain recombines TRBV30 with TRBJ2-3; the D gene is possibly TRBD1 (5 bases). Trimming cost V 6 bases and J 4 bases, with 14 bases left between them. Germline V CDR1 and CDR2: GTSNPN, SVGIG (reference sequence). The length of the CDR3 is 13 residues. DNA for the CDR3: TGTGCCTGCCCTTCTCAGGGTGCAGATACGCAGTATTTT. This gives the protein CACPSQGADTQYF.

This clone showed up just a few times. The chain employs TRBV6-6 and TRBJ2-5; 7 nucleotides agree with TRBD2. The CDR3 extends over 12 amino acids. V was pared by 6 bases and J by 4 bases, with 2 bases of the junction left unmatched. Per the germline V gene, CDR1 is MNHNY and CDR2 is SVGAGI (reference sequence). The CDR3 region has the DNA TGTGCCAGCAGCGGACTAGGAGAGACCCAGTACTTC. The encoded protein is CASSGLGETQYF.

This clone was seen a handful of times. The chain employs TRBV29-1 and TRBJ1-1; D is unresolved. The germline CDR1 and CDR2 sequences are SQVTM and ANQGSEA. This CDR3 has 14 amino acids. The CDR3, as DNA: TGCAGTGCCGGGGTGGGCAGGATGAACACTGAAGCTTTCTTT. Residues: CSAGVGRMNTEAFF.

The chain is built from TRBV10-3 and TRBJ2-3; 15 nucleotides align to TRBD2. Germline trimming cut 6 bases from V and 6 bases from J; bases unmatched to any gene: 7. Germline CDR1 and CDR2: ENHRY and SYGVKD. The CDR3 totals 16 residues. The chain's CDR3 is CAIRTGTSGGSDTQYF. CDR3 nucleotides: TGTGCCATCAGGACCGGGACTAGCGGGGGGTCGGATACGCAGTATTTT.

The V call is TRBV4-2, the J call TRBJ2-2; 8 bases agree with TRBD2. V dropped 2 bases and J dropped 1; count of bases not matched to a gene: 6. The CDR3 spans 17 residues. CDR1 is LGHNA and CDR2 is YNFKEQ in the germline V gene. For the CDR3, the DNA is TGTGCCAGCAGCCAACCTGGAGCGGGGGAGAACACCGGGGAGCTGTTTTTT. It codes for CASSQPGAGENTGELFF.

This clone came up a few times. The rearrangement uses TRBV30 and TRBJ1-3; D remains ambiguous. CDR3 length: 14 amino acids. Trimming removed 1 base at V and 0 bases at J, with 7 bases between. CDR1 is GTSNPN and CDR2 is SVGIG in the germline V gene (reference sequence). CDR3 sequence: CAWSGTRSGNTIYF. DNA for the CDR3: TGTGCCTGGAGTGGGACCCGCTCTGGAAACACCATATATTTT.

This clone was counted a single time. V is TRBV11-2 and J is TRBJ2-7; 8 bases are a match to TRBD1. V lost 1 base, J lost 4 bases, and 3 bases stayed unmatched. Germline V gene sequence: CDR1 SGHAT, CDR2 FQNNGV. The length of the CDR3 is 14 residues. Here the CDR3 DNA reads TGTGCCAGCAGCTTAGCTACAGGGGGGTACGAGCAGTACTTC. This gives the protein CASSLATGGYEQYF.

This chain uses TRBV6-5 with TRBJ1-1; 7 bases line up with TRBD1. With 9 bases clipped from V and 1 base from J, the junction kept 5 bases outside the gene matches. Per germline, CDR1 MNHEY and CDR2 SVGAGI. CDR3 size: 13 residues. For the CDR3, the DNA is TGTGCCAGTAACAGGGGACAGAACACTGAAGCTTTCTTT. Translated: CASNRGQNTEAFF.

The chain employs TRBV7-2 and TRBJ2-5; D is uncertain. This CDR3 spans 12 amino acids. Germline V lookup: CDR1 SGHTA, CDR2 FQGNSA. The V end was cut by 0 bases, the J end by 14 bases, with 13 bases between. The CDR3 region is CASSLAIGFRYF. The CDR3 DNA reads as TGTGCCAGCAGCTTAGCGATCGGGTTCCGTTACTTC.

This sequence joins TRBV9 and TRBJ2-6; D is undetermined. The germline V gene encodes CDR1 SGDLS and CDR2 YYNGEE. Trimming took off 0 bases at V and 4 bases at J, with 8 bases between the two ends. This CDR3 comprises 15 residues. The DNA of the CDR3 is TGTGCCAGCAGCGTAGCGTTGAGGGGGGCCAACGTCCTGACTTTC. This codes for CASSVALRGANVLTF.

V and J are TRBV4-1 and TRBJ2-3; no firm D call. V lost 7 bases, J lost 1 base, and 12 bases lay in between. This CDR3 is 14 amino acids long. The germline V gene encodes CDR1 MGHRA and CDR2 YSYEKL. Here the CDR3 DNA reads TGCGCCAGCACGCTGACCCCGCGCACAGATACGCAGTATTTT. It is translated as CASTLTPRTDTQYF.